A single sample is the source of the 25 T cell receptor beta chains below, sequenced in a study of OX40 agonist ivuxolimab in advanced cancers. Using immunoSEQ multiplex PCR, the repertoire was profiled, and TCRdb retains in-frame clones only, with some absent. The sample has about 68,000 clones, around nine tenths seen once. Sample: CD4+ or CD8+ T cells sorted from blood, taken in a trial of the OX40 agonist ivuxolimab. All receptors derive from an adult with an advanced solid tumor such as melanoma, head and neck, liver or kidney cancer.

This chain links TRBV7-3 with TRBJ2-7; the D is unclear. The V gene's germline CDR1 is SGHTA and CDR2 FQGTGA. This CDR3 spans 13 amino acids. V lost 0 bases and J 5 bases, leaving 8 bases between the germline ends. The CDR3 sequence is CASSLTQSNEQYF. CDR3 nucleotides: TGTGCCAGCAGCTTAACACAGAGCAACGAGCAGTACTTC. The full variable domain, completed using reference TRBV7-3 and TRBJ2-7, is GAGVSQTPSNKVTEKGKYVELRCDPISGHTALYWYRQSLGQGPEFLIYFQGTGAADDSGLPNDRFFAVRPEGSVSTLKIQRTERGDSAVYLCASSLTQSNEQYFGPGTRLTVT.

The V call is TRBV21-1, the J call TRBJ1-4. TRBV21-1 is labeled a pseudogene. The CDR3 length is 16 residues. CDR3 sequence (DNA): TGTGCCAGCAGCAAAGCAAGACTGCACTACCCGGAAAAACTGTTTTTT. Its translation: CASSKARLHYPEKLFF.

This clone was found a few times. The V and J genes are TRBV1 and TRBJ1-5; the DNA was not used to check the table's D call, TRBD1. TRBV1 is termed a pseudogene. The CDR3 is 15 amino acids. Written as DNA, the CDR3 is TGCACCAGCAGCCCCTTGCAGGGGAAGCATCAGCCCCAGCATTTT. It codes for CTSSPLQGKHQPQHF.

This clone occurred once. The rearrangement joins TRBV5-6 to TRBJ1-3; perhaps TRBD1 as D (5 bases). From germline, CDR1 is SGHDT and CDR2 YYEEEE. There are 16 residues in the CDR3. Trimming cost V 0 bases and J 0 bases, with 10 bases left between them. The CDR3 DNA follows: TGTGCCAGCAGCTTGGCCGGGGGGTACTCTGGAAACACCATATATTTT. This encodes CASSLAGGYSGNTIYF.

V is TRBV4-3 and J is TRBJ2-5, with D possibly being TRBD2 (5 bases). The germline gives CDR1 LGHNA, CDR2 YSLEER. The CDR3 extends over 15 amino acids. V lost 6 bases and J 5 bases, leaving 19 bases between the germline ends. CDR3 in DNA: TGCGCCAGCAGTCAGAACACGGGGTCCATGGAGACCCAGTACTTC. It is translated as CASSQNTGSMETQYF.

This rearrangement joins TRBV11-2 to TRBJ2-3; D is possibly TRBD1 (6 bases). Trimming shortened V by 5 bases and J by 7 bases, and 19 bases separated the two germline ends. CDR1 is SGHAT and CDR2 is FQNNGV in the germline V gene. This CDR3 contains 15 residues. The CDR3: CASSTQAFRGHTQYF. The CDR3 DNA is TGTGCCAGCAGCACACAGGCCTTCAGGGGACATACGCAGTATTTT.

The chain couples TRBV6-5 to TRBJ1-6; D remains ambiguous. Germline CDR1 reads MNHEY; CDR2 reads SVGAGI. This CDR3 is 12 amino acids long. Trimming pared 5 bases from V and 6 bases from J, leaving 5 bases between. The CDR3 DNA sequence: TGTGCCAGCAGTCTCCCTAATTCACCCCTCCACTTT. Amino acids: CASSLPNSPLHF.

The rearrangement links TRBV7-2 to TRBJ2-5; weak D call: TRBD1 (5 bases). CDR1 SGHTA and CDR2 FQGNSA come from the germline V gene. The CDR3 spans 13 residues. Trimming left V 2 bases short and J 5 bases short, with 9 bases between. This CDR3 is CASSLWQGETQYF. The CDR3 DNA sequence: TGTGCCAGCAGCTTATGGCAGGGTGAGACCCAGTACTTC.

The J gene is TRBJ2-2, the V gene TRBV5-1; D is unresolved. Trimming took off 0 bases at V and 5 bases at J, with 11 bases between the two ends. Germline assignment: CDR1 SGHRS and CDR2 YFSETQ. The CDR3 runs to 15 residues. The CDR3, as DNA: TGCGCCAGCAGCTTGGACGATGTTTCTACCGGGGAGCTGTTTTTT. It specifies CASSLDDVSTGELFF.

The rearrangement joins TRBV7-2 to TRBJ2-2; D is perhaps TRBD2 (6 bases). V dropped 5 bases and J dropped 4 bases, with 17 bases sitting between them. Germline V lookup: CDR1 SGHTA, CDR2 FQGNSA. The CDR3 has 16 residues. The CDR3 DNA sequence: TGTGCCAGCAGCAACCGCGGGGCGGGGACCACCGGGGAGCTGTTTTTT. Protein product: CASSNRGAGTTGELFF.

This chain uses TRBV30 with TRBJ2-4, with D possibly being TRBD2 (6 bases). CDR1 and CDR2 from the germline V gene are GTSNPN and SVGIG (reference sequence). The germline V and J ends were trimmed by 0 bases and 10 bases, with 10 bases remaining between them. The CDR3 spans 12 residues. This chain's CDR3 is CAWSVRGGIQYF. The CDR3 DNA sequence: TGTGCCTGGAGTGTACGAGGAGGGATTCAGTACTTC.

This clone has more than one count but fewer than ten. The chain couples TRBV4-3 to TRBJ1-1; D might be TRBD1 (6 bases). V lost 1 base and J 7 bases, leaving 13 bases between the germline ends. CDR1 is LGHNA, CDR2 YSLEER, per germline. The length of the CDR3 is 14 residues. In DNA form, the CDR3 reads TGCGCCAGCAGCCAAGTACCCGACAGGCGTGAAGCTTTCTTT. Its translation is CASSQVPDRREAFF.

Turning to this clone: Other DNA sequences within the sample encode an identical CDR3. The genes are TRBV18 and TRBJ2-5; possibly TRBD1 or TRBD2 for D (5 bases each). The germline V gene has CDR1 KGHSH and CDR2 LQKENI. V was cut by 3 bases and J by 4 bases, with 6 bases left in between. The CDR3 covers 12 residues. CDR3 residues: CASSPRGETQYF. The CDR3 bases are TGTGCCAGCTCACCGAGGGGAGAGACCCAGTACTTC. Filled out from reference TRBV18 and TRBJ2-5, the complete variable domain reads NAGVMQNPRHLVRRRGQEARLRCSPMKGHSHVYWYRQLPEEGLKFMVYLQKENIIDESGMPKERFSAEFPKEGPSILRIQQVVRGDSAAYFCASSPRGETQYFGPGTRLLVL.

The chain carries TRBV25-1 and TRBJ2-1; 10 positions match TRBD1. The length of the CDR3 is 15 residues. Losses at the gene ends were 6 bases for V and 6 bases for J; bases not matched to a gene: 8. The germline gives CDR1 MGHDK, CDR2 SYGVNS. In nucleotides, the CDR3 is TGTGCCAGCAGAGCCGCCGGGACAGGGGTCAATGAGCAGTTCTTC. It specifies CASRAAGTGVNEQFF.

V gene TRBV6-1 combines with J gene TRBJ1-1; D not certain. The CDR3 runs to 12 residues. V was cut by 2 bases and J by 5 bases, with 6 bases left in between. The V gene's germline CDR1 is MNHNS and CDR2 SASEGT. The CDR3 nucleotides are TGTGCCAGCAGTGAACTTGGGACTGAAGCTTTCTTT. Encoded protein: CASSELGTEAFF.

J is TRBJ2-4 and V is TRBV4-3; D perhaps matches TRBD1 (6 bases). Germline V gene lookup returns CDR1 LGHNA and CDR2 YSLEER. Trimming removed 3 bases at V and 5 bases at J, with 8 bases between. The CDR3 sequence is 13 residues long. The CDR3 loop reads CASSQYRENIQYF. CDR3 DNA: TGCGCCAGCAGCCAGTACAGGGAAAACATTCAGTACTTC.

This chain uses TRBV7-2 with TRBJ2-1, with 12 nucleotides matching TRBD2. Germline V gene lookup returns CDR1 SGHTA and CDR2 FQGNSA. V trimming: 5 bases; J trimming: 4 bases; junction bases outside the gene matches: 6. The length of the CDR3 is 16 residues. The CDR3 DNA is TGTGCCAGCAGCCGAACTAGCGGGGGGTCGTACAATGAGCAGTTCTTC. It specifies CASSRTSGGSYNEQFF.

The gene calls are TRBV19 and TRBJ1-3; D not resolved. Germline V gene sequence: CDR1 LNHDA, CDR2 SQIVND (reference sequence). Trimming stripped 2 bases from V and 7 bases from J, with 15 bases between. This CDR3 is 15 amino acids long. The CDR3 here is CASSISDHGWNTIYF. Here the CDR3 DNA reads TGTGCCAGTAGTATATCGGACCACGGCTGGAACACCATATATTTT. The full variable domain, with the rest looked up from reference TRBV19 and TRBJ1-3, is DGGITQSPKYLFRKEGQNVTLSCEQNLNHDAMYWYRQDPGQGLRLIYYSQIVNDFQKGDIAEGYSVSREKKESFPLTVTSAQKNPTAFYLCASSISDHGWNTIYFGEGSWLTVV.

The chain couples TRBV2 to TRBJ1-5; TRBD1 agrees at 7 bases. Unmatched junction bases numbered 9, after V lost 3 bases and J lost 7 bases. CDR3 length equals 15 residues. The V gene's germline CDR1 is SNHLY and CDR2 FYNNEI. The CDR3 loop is CASSDHRQGGQPQHF. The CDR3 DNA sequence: TGTGCCAGCAGTGACCATCGACAGGGCGGCCAGCCCCAGCATTTT.

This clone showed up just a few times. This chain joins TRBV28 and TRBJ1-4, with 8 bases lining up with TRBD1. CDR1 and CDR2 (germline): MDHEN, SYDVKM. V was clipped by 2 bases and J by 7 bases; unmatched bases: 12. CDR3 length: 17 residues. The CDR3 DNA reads TGTGCCAGCAGTTTAGGCAGGGGGCATGTAGGAGGTGAAAAACTGTTTTTT. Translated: CASSLGRGHVGGEKLFF.

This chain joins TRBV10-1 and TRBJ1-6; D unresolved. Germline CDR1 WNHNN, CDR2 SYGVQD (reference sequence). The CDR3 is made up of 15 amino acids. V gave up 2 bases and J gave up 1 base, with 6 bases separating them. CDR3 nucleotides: TGCGCCAGCAGTGAGGGGGATTCCTATAATTCACCCCTCCACTTT. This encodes CASSEGDSYNSPLHF.

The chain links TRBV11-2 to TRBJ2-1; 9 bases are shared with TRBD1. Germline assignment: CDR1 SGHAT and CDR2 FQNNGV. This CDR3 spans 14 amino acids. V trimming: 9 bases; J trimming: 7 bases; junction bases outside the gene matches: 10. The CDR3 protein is CASTIQGALNEQFF. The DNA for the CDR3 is TGTGCCAGTACAATACAGGGGGCTTTGAATGAGCAGTTCTTC.

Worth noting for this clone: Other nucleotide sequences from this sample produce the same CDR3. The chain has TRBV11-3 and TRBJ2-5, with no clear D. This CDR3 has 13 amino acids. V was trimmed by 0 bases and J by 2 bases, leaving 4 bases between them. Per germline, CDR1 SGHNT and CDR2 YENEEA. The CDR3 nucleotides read TGTGCCAGCAGCTTAGATCGACAAGAGACCCAGTACTTC. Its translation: CASSLDRQETQYF.

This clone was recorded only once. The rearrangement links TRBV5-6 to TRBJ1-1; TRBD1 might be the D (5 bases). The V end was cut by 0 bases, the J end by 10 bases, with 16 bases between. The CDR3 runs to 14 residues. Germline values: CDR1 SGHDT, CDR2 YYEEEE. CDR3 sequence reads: CASSLGRGLQRAFF. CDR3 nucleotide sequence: TGTGCCAGCAGCTTGGGTAGGGGCCTCCAGCGAGCTTTCTTT. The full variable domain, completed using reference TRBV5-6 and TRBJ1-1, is DAGVTQSPTHLIKTRGQQVTLRCSPKSGHDTVSWYQQALGQGPQFIFQYYEEEERQRGNFPDRFSGHQFPNYSSELNVNALLLGDSALYLCASSLGRGLQRAFFGQGTRLTVV.

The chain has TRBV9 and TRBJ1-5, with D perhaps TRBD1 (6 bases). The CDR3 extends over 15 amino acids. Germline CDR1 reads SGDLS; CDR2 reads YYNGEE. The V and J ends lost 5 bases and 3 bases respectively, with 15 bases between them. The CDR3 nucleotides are TGTGCCAGCAGTCGAGGACAGTCCTACAATCAGCCCCAGCATTTT. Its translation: CASSRGQSYNQPQHF.